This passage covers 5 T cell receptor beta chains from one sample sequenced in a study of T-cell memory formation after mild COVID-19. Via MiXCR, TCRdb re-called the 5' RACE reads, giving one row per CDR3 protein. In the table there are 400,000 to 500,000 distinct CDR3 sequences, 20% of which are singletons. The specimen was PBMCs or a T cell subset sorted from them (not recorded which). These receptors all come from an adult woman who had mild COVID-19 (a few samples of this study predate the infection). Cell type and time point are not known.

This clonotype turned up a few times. The CDR3 spells CASRDGGTQYF. The DNA for the CDR3 is TGTGCCAGCAGGGACGGTGGTACGCAGTATTTT. The V call is TRBV6-5, the J call TRBJ2-3; D gene uncertain. Per the germline V gene, CDR1 is MNHEY and CDR2 is SVGAGI. Trimming removed 6 bases at V and 8 bases at J, with 9 bases between. CDR3 length: 11 amino acids.

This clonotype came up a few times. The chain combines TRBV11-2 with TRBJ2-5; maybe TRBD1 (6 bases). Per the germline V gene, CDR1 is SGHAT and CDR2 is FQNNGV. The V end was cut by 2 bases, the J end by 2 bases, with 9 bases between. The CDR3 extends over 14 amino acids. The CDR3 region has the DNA TGTGCCAGCAGCTTAACAGGGTGGCAAGAGACCCAGTACTTC. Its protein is CASSLTGWQETQYF.

The CDR3 DNA reads as TGCGCCAGCAGCTTAGGGTCTCCCTACAATGAGCAGTTCTTC. Translating gives CASSLGSPYNEQFF. This rearrangement joins TRBV5-1 to TRBJ2-1; D call uncertain. In germline, CDR1 is SGHRS, CDR2 YFSETQ. V was pared by 2 bases and J by 2 bases, with 8 bases between. The length of the CDR3 is 14 residues.

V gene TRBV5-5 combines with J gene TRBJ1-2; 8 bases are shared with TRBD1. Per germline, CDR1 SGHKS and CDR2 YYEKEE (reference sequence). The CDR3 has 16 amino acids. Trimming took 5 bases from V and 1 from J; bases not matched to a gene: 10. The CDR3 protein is CASSLRDRRDNYGYTF. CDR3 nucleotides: TGTGCCAGCAGTCTCAGGGACAGGCGGGATAACTATGGCTACACCTTC.

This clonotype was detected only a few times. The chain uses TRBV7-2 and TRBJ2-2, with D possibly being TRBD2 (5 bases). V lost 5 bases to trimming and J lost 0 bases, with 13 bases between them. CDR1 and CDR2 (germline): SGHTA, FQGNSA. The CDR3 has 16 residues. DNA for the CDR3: TGTGCCAGCAGCCCGGGGATCAGATCGAACACCGGGGAGCTGTTTTTT. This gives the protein CASSPGIRSNTGELFF. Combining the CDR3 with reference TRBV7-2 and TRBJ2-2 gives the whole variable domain GAGVSQSPSNKVTEKGKDVELRCDPISGHTALYWYRQSLGQGLEFLIYFQGNSAPDKSGLPSDRFSAERTGGSVSTLTIQRTQQEDSAVYLCASSPGIRSNTGELFFGEGSRLTVL.